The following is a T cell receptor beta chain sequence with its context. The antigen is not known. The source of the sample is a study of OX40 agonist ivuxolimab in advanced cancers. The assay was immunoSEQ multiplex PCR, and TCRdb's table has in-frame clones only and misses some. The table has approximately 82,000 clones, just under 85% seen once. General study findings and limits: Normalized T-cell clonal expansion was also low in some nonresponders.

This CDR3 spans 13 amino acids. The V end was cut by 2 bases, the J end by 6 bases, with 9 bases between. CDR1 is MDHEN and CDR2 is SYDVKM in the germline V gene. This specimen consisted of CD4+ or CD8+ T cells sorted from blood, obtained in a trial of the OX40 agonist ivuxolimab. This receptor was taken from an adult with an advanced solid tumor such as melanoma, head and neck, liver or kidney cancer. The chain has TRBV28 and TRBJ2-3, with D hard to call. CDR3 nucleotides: TGTGCCAGCAGTTTAACGGCTGTTGATACGCAGTATTTT. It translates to CASSLTAVDTQYF.